This T cell receptor beta chain is drawn from a study of PD-1 blockade in mismatch repair-deficient tumors. In the study overall: Patients had over 10 mismatch repair-deficient cancer types, all previously treated and progressing. Findings and limits, study-wide: Tumor-resident clones, often absent from pretreatment blood, expanded after pembrolizumab and then contracted.

Concerning this clone itself: Its matching antigen is unknown.

Method: immunoSEQ multiplex PCR; TCRdb's copy keeps in-frame clones and lacks some. The data show 38,000 or so clones, with 80% to 90% seen just once and roughly 3.9% held by the top ten. V was trimmed by 4 bases and J by 0 bases, leaving 8 bases between them. The CDR3 has 14 amino acids. Germline CDR1 is MGHRA and CDR2 is YSYEKL. PCR or immunohistochemistry showed mismatch repair deficiency in every enrolled patient. The clonotype originates from an adult with mismatch repair-deficient cancer. Source: peripheral blood, taken approximately 80 weeks after starting pembrolizumab. The V gene is TRBV4-1, the J gene TRBJ2-3; the D gene is possibly TRBD1 (6 bases). The CDR3 bases are TGCGCCAGCAGCCTGGGACATAGCACAGATACGCAGTATTTT. As protein: CASSLGHSTDTQYF.